This T cell receptor (beta chain) was sequenced during a study of cytomegalovirus exposure and HLA in healthy donors. Study results and caveats: A later analysis linked a missense variant in DCLRE1C to the trimming of TCR beta V and J genes. Cytomegalovirus association was assigned to over 150 TCR beta chains. HLA restriction was apparent for most CMV-associated TCR beta chains in a later analysis.

60 Vbeta and 13 Jbeta primers were used in PCR. The repertoire was sequenced with immunoSEQ multiplex PCR; TCRdb's copy has only in-frame clones and lacks some. The repertoire holds 150,000 to 200,000 clones, 78% seen once, with roughly 7% in the top ten. Of note for this clone: Its antigen is not identified.

Germline V gene lookup returns CDR1 SQVTM and CDR2 ANQGSEA. CDR3 size: 15 residues. Unmatched junction bases numbered 5, after V lost 6 bases and J lost 4 bases. This receptor was taken from a woman aged 40 to 49 in good health and CMV-seropositive. The sample was PBMCs. This chain joins TRBV29-1 and TRBJ2-1; TRBD2 matches 14 bases. CDR3 nucleotide sequence: TGCAGCGTGAGGACTAGCGGGGGGAGGTACAATGAGCAGTTCTTC. It translates to CSVRTSGGRYNEQFF.